Listed below are T cell receptor beta chains from one sample, sequenced in a study of T cell responses to AZD1222 COVID-19 vaccine. Only in-frame clones appear in the TCRdb table, and some are missing; sequencing was by immunoSEQ multiplex PCR. Among 65,000 to 90,000 clones listed, about nine tenths were seen once. This material consisted of peripheral blood, taken on day 0 of AZD1222 vaccination. These receptors were obtained from an adult in good health. Both conserved end residues are part of each CDR3. D genes are given only for firm matches. Clone size is stated in some rows and not others, as once, few, many or a class when expanded.

CDR3	DNA	V	length	size	D	J
CASSLGWDVNNEQFF	TGTGCCAGCAGCTTAGGATGGGACGTAAACAATGAGCAGTTCTTC	TRBV7-9	15	once	.	TRBJ2-1
CASSARLAVAYEQYF	TGTGCCAGCAGTGCACGACTAGCGGTCGCCTACGAGCAGTACTTC	TRBV2	15	.	TRBD2	TRBJ2-7
CASSIGGGPYNEQFF	TGTGCCAGTAGTATAGGTGGAGGGCCGTACAATGAGCAGTTCTTC	TRBV19	15	.	.	TRBJ2-1
CASSFGESSSPLHF	TGCGCCAGCAGCTTCGGGGAATCGAGTTCACCCCTCCACTTT	TRBV5-1	14	.	.	TRBJ1-6
CASSPDTYNQPQHF	TGTGCCAGCTCACCGGACACCTACAATCAGCCCCAGCATTTT	TRBV18	14	.	.	TRBJ1-5
CASIIQGRKAFF	TGTGCCAGCATAATACAGGGACGTAAAGCTTTCTTT	TRBV6-5	12	few	.	TRBJ1-1
CAWIRAANYGYTF	TGTGCCTGGATAAGGGCAGCTAACTATGGCTACACCTTC	TRBV30	13	once	.	TRBJ1-2
CASSSPGFKGGDEKLFF	TGTGCCAGCAGTTCTCCGGGATTCAAGGGCGGAGATGAAAAACTGTTTTTT	TRBV27	17	.	.	TRBJ1-4
CAWDLAGSSYEQYF	TGTGCCTGGGATTTGGCGGGGAGCTCCTACGAGCAGTACTTC	TRBV30	14	.	.	TRBJ2-7
CASSLLGEQYF	TGTGCCAGCAGCTTGTTGGGCGAGCAGTACTTC	TRBV5-4	11	.	.	TRBJ2-7
CASSPQVGTEAFF	TGTGCCAGCAGTCCTCAGGTTGGCACTGAAGCTTTCTTT	TRBV12-3/TRBV12-4	13	few	.	TRBJ1-1
CASSLRQSSYNSPLHF	TGTGCCAGCAGCTTGAGACAGAGCTCCTATAATTCACCCCTCCACTTT	TRBV5-6	16	.	.	TRBJ1-6
CASSEDQMNQPQHF	TGTGCCAGCAGTGAAGACCAGATGAATCAGCCCCAGCATTTT	TRBV2	14	.	.	TRBJ1-5
CASSRRLAGGNTGELFF	TGTGCCAGCAGCCGCAGACTAGCGGGGGGGAACACCGGGGAGCTGTTTTTT	TRBV7-2	17	.	TRBD2	TRBJ2-2
CASSPASDRGNSYEQYF	TGTGCCAGCAGCCCGGCCTCGGACAGGGGTAACTCCTACGAGCAGTACTTC	TRBV3-1/TRBV3-2	17	once	TRBD1	TRBJ2-7
CASSAGTAKQETQYF	TGTGCCAGCAGTGCAGGGACAGCGAAACAAGAGACCCAGTACTTC	TRBV2	15	.	TRBD1	TRBJ2-5
CASSQRTGSTSPLHF	TGCGCCAGCAGCCAACGGACAGGGAGTACTTCACCCCTCCACTTT	TRBV4-1	15	.	TRBD1	TRBJ1-6
CASSLQGARSYNEQFF	TGTGCCAGCAGCTTACAGGGGGCGAGGTCCTACAATGAGCAGTTCTTC	TRBV12-1	16	.	.	TRBJ2-1
CASSTRDRGREGAFF	TGTGCCAGCAGCACCCGGGACAGGGGGCGGGAGGGAGCTTTCTTT	TRBV3-1/TRBV3-2	15	.	TRBD1	TRBJ1-1
CASSQDFREQYF	TGCGCCAGCAGCCAAGATTTTCGGGAGCAGTACTTC	TRBV4-1	12	.	.	TRBJ2-7
CASSPTVGVRNTEAFF	TGTGCCAGCAGCCCGACCGTCGGAGTCAGGAACACTGAAGCTTTCTTT	TRBV7-2	16	.	.	TRBJ1-1
CASSAQGDGTYEQYF	TGTGCCAGCAGCGCACAGGGAGACGGAACCTACGAGCAGTACTTC	TRBV9	15	once	.	TRBJ2-7
CASSQDATGASEQYF	TGTGCCAGCAGCCAAGATGCGACAGGGGCGTCCGAGCAGTACTTC	TRBV3-1/TRBV3-2	15	once	TRBD1	TRBJ2-7